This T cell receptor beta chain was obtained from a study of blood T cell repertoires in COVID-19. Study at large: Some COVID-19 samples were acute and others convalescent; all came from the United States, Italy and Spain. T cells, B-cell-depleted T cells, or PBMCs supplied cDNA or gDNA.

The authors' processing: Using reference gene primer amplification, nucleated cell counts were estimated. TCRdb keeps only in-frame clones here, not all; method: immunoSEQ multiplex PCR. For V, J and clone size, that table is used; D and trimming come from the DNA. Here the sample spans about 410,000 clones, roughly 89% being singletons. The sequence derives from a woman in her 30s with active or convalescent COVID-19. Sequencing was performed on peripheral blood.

This CDR3 is CASSSARTGDTGELFF. The CDR3 coding sequence is TGCGCCAGCAGCTCCGCCCGGACAGGGGACACCGGGGAGCTGTTTTTT. This sequence joins TRBV5-1 and TRBJ2-2; TRBD1 matches 9 bases. The CDR3 is 16 amino acids. After removal of 3 bases from V and 3 bases from J, the junction contained 6 bases not matched to a gene. Germline-derived CDR1 and CDR2 are SGHRS and YFSETQ.